The 28 T cell receptor beta chains below come from one sample, sequenced in a study of T cells in Graves' hyperthyroidism and ophthalmopathy. Amplification of TCR beta CDR3 regions used RNA as the template. Carried out on the TCR CDR3, a first-round RT-PCR used the HTBI primer set. Each CDR3 protein is one row after TCRdb ran MiXCR on the multiplex PCR reads. The data hold roughly 570,000 distinct CDR3 sequences, with just over 45% observed a single time. Sequencing was performed on peripheral blood or thyroid tissue (not recorded which). The receptors stem from a woman under 30 with Graves' hyperthyroidism.

The V call is TRBV7-2, the J call TRBJ2-3; 7 positions match TRBD2. Germline lookup yields CDR1 SGHTA and CDR2 FQGNSA. The V segment lost 4 bases and the J segment 2 bases; nucleotides outside the gene matches: 6. This CDR3 has 15 residues. The DNA for the CDR3 is TGTGCCAGCAGCTCTTGGACTAGATACACAGATACGCAGTATTTT. It encodes CASSSWTRYTDTQYF.

This clonotype was observed once. The V gene is TRBV2, the J gene TRBJ1-2; D not resolved. CDR3 size: 12 residues. Germline CDR1 SNHLY, CDR2 FYNNEI. V gave up 8 bases and J gave up 6 bases, with 13 bases separating them. As DNA, the CDR3 is TGTGCCAGCTTCGAAGGGTCTAATGGCTACACCTTC. It specifies CASFEGSNGYTF.

Of note for this clonotype: This could be a read error, since a much larger clone is one nucleotide away. The V call is TRBV4-2, the J call TRBJ2-5; D possibly corresponds to TRBD2 (6 bases). Germline V gene lookup returns CDR1 LGHNA and CDR2 YNFKEQ. CDR3 length: 15 amino acids. Written as DNA, the CDR3 is TGTGCCTGCAGCTTGGGAGCGGGTTTAGAGGAGACCCAGTACTTC. Translated: CACSLGAGLEETQYF.

This rearrangement joins TRBV7-9 to TRBJ1-2; D might be TRBD1 (5 bases). The CDR3 is 14 amino acids. CDR1 and CDR2 (germline): SEHNR, FQNEAQ (reference sequence). V lost 4 bases and J 4 bases, leaving 13 bases between the germline ends. The CDR3 region is CASSSPGEFYGYTF. DNA for the CDR3: TGTGCCAGCAGCTCACCGGGGGAGTTCTATGGCTACACCTTC.

This clonotype was found once. An end of the junction does not agree with germline; a read error may underlie this. The V gene is TRBV5-5, the J gene TRBJ2-1; D tentatively fits TRBD1 or TRBD2 (5 bases each). Germline lookup yields CDR1 SGHKS and CDR2 YYEKEE (reference sequence). This CDR3 spans 17 amino acids. CDR3 sequence (DNA): TGCGCCAGCAGCTTGGGCCTGGGGGAAGGGCATTACAATGAGCAGTTCTTC. Amino acids: CASSLGLGEGHYNEQFF.

The V and J genes are TRBV24-1 and TRBJ1-2, with TRBD1 identical over 7 bases. The CDR3 consists of 15 residues. The junction had 6 bases not matched to a gene; V was cut back by 2 bases and J by 4 bases. The V gene's germline CDR1 is KGHDR and CDR2 SFDVKD. CDR3 nucleotide sequence: TGTGCCACCAGTGATTGGGGGACAGAGGTCTATGGCTACACCTTC. Its translation: CATSDWGTEVYGYTF.

In this sample, this clonotype turned up many times. The V gene is TRBV7-8, the J gene TRBJ1-5; 7 bases align to TRBD1. Germline lookup yields CDR1 SGHVS and CDR2 FQNEAQ. With V trimmed by 5 bases and J by 3 bases, 7 bases remained unmatched. CDR3 length equals 15 residues. The CDR3 loop is CASSPTGNNNQPQHF. CDR3 nucleotide sequence: TGTGCCAGCAGCCCGACAGGGAATAACAATCAGCCCCAGCATTTT.

This clonotype has ten or more counts. The CDR3 reads CASSLVGLEQPQHF. CDR3 DNA: TGTGCCAGCAGCTTAGTTGGATTAGAACAGCCCCAGCATTTT. This chain connects TRBV11-2 to TRBJ1-5; D is unclear. V dropped 1 base and J dropped 7 bases, with 11 bases sitting between them. The CDR3 consists of 14 residues. The germline V gene has CDR1 SGHAT and CDR2 FQNNGV.

This clonotype has ten or more counts. The chain uses TRBV6-1 and TRBJ1-4; TRBD1 is a possible D gene (5 bases). V lost 5 bases to trimming and J lost 6 bases, with 13 bases between them. The germline V gene encodes CDR1 MNHNS and CDR2 SASEGT. This CDR3 spans 14 amino acids. As DNA, the CDR3 is TGTGCCAGCAGTCCGTGGGGCCAAGATGAAAAACTGTTTTTT. Encoded protein: CASSPWGQDEKLFF.

This clonotype was counted many times. The gene calls are TRBV4-1 and TRBJ1-5, with D uncertain. Germline lookup yields CDR1 MGHRA and CDR2 YSYEKL. The V and J ends lost 3 bases and 7 bases respectively, with 13 bases between them. CDR3 length: 14 amino acids. This CDR3 reads CASSQGLFLQPQHF. Here the CDR3 DNA reads TGCGCCAGCAGCCAGGGTCTTTTCCTCCAGCCCCAGCATTTT.

This clonotype was observed many times. The chain has TRBV25-1 and TRBJ1-6; TRBD1 matches at 8 bases. Looked up from germline, CDR1 is MGHDK and CDR2 is SYGVNS. Germline trimming cut 4 bases from V and 10 bases from J; bases unmatched to any gene: 9. This CDR3 comprises 15 residues. CDR3 sequence (DNA): TGTGCCAGCAGTGTTCGGGACAGGATAGACTCACCCCTCCACTTT. Amino acids: CASSVRDRIDSPLHF.

This clonotype was counted many times. For the CDR3, the DNA is TGCAGCGGGGGGAATGAAAAACTGTTTTTT. Translated, it gives CSGGNEKLFF. The rearrangement joins TRBV29-1 to TRBJ1-4, with D perhaps matching TRBD1 (5 bases). The germline V gene has CDR1 SQVTM and CDR2 ANQGSEA. V was pared by 7 bases and J by 5 bases, with 5 bases between. This CDR3 contains 10 residues.

This clonotype appeared many times. The chain links TRBV2 to TRBJ1-2; perhaps TRBD1 as D (5 bases). CDR1 SNHLY and CDR2 FYNNEI come from the germline V gene. Trimming cost V 7 bases and J 8 bases, with 26 bases left between them. This CDR3 spans 16 amino acids. CDR3 nucleotide sequence: TGTGCCAGCATCCCTCCGCCGGCAGGGTTGTCGTACGGCTACACCTTC. Its translation is CASIPPPAGLSYGYTF.

The chain combines TRBV4-3 with TRBJ1-6; 7 bases agree with TRBD1. Unmatched junction bases numbered 7, after V lost 0 bases and J lost 11 bases. In germline, CDR1 is LGHNA, CDR2 YSLEER. The CDR3 is 15 amino acids. The CDR3 DNA is TGCGCCAGCAGCCAAGAGGGACAGCGCTATCCACCCCTCCACTTT. Protein: CASSQEGQRYPPLHF.

In its sample, this clonotype was seen a few times. The chain employs TRBV20-1 and TRBJ2-7; TRBD1 aligns across 8 bases. The CDR3 extends over 13 amino acids. V was pared by 6 bases and J by 4 bases, with 8 bases of the junction left unmatched. Germline CDR1 and CDR2: DFQATT and SNEGSKA (reference sequence). The CDR3 loop reads CSAPPGQEYEQYF. CDR3 nucleotide sequence: TGCAGTGCGCCCCCGGGACAGGAGTACGAGCAGTACTTC.

On this clonotype itself: A clone one base away is much larger, so this may be a read error. The CDR3 ends on some other residue instead of the conserved phenylalanine or tryptophan, so this is likely a read error. The chain is built from TRBV12-3 or TRBV12-4 and TRBJ1-3, with D unclear. Trimming took off 7 bases at V and 0 bases at J, with 10 bases between the two ends. This CDR3 contains 14 residues. The chain's CDR3 is CASILGSSGNTIYL. DNA for the CDR3: TGTGCCAGCATATTAGGGAGCTCTGGAAACACCATATATTTG.

The V and J genes are TRBV29-1 and TRBJ2-7, with TRBD2 matching 9 bases. Germline CDR1 reads SQVTM; CDR2 reads ANQGSEA. The CDR3 is made up of 16 amino acids. Trimming took 6 bases from V and 0 from J; bases not matched to a gene: 12. CDR3 in amino acids: CSVGTASGISSYEQYF. The CDR3 DNA follows: TGCAGCGTAGGCACAGCTAGCGGGATTAGCTCCTACGAGCAGTACTTC.

The genes are TRBV11-2 and TRBJ2-7, with 8 bases aligning to TRBD2. After removal of 8 bases from V and 8 bases from J, the junction contained 17 bases not matched to a gene. Germline values: CDR1 SGHAT, CDR2 FQNNGV. The length of the CDR3 is 15 residues. CDR3 nucleotide sequence: TGTGCCAGCCACCCGGACCAGCGGGAGCCCCTACAGCAGTACTTC. It encodes CASHPDQREPLQQYF. The variable domain in full, with the rest retrieved from reference TRBV11-2 and TRBJ2-7, is EAGVAQSPRYKIIEKRQSVAFWCNPISGHATLYWYQQILGQGPKLLIQFQNNGVVDDSQLPKDRFSAERLKGVDSTLKIQPAKLEDSAVYLCASHPDQREPLQQYFGPGTRLTVT.

This clonotype has ten or more counts. The V and J genes are TRBV30 and TRBJ2-7; D remains unclear. V was trimmed by 2 bases and J by 3 bases, leaving 11 bases between them. The germline CDR1 and CDR2 sequences are GTSNPN and SVGIG (reference sequence). The CDR3 extends over 13 amino acids. In DNA form, the CDR3 reads TGTGCCTGGAGTACTGGCAGGAACTACGAGCAGTACTTC. Translation gives CAWSTGRNYEQYF.

There are many counts of this clonotype. V usage is TRBV29-1 and J usage is TRBJ1-5; 9 bases align to TRBD1. This CDR3 spans 13 amino acids. The V gene's germline CDR1 is SQVTM and CDR2 ANQGSEA. With V trimmed by 8 bases and J by 8 bases, 10 bases remained unmatched. Here the CDR3 reads CSRGGQGRKPQHF. CDR3 in DNA: TGCAGCAGAGGGGGACAGGGAAGAAAGCCCCAGCATTTT. The variable domain in full, completed from reference TRBV29-1 and TRBJ1-5, reads SAVISQKPSRDICQRGTSLTIQCQVDSQVTMMFWYRQQPGQSLTLIATANQGSEATYESGFVIDKFPISRPNLTFSTLTVSNMSPEDSSIYLCSRGGQGRKPQHFGDGTRLSIL.

There are many counts of this clonotype. The chain is built from TRBV28 and TRBJ1-5, with TRBD1 matching over 8 bases. The germline CDR1 and CDR2 sequences are MDHEN and SYDVKM. The V gene end was trimmed by 5 bases and the J gene end by 4 bases; junction bases not matched to a gene: 4. This CDR3 region has 14 residues. The CDR3 DNA reads TGTGCCAGCAGTCACGGACAGGGAAATCAGCCCCAGCATTTT. Translating it yields CASSHGQGNQPQHF.

As regards this clonotype: A much larger clone is a single base away; this may be a read error. This chain links TRBV6-4 with TRBJ2-1; a possible D gene is TRBD1 (6 bases). Germline CDR1 MRHNA, CDR2 SNTAGT. V lost 3 bases and J 4 bases, leaving 16 bases between the germline ends. This CDR3 spans 16 amino acids. For the CDR3, the DNA is TGTGCCAGCAGTGAACGGGTTAGCAGGGGATACAATGAGCAGTTCTTC. Translation gives CASSERVSRGYNEQFF.

This sequence joins TRBV11-2 and TRBJ2-1; D gene ambiguous. This CDR3 is built from 15 residues. V gave up 6 bases and J gave up 2 bases, with 14 bases separating them. The germline V gene encodes CDR1 SGHAT and CDR2 FQNNGV. The CDR3 spells CASRGISGTYNEQFF. CDR3 sequence (DNA): TGTGCCAGCAGGGGAATCAGTGGGACCTACAATGAGCAGTTCTTC.

The genes are TRBV29-1 and TRBJ2-7; D might be TRBD2 (7 bases). The CDR3 is made up of 12 amino acids. The V end lost 6 bases, the J end lost 3 bases, and 12 bases lay between the germline ends. CDR1 is SQVTM and CDR2 is ANQGSEA in the germline V gene. The CDR3 loop is CSVQGRDYEQYF. CDR3 nucleotides: TGCAGCGTCCAGGGGAGGGACTACGAGCAGTACTTC.

The rearrangement links TRBV11-1 to TRBJ1-6; no clear D gene. Germline V gives CDR1 SGHAT, CDR2 FQDESV (reference sequence). CDR3 length: 15 residues. V shed 5 bases and J shed 6 bases, with 14 bases lying between them. The CDR3 DNA follows: TGTGCCAGCAGCCACCAGGCTATGGCTAATTCACCCCTCCACTTT. Amino acid sequence: CASSHQAMANSPLHF.

The CDR3: CASSVGVGNSGNTIYF. The CDR3 nucleotides are TGTGCCAGCAGCGTAGGAGTGGGCAACTCTGGAAACACCATATATTTT. This chain joins TRBV9 and TRBJ1-3; D is undetermined. The CDR3 has 16 amino acids. With 0 bases removed from V and 0 bases from J, the gap between germline ends came to 10 bases. Germline CDR1 is SGDLS and CDR2 is YYNGEE.

The J gene is TRBJ2-7, the V gene TRBV11-1; tentatively, D is TRBD2 (6 bases). The J call may be faulty, since TRBJ2-1 better matches the DNA end. The V gene's germline CDR1 is SGHAT and CDR2 FQDESV (reference sequence). The CDR3 extends over 12 amino acids. The CDR3 loop is CASSRGGNEQFF. The CDR3 DNA reads as TGTGCCAGCAGCCGCGGAGGGAATGAGCAGTTCTTC.

This chain uses TRBV19 with TRBJ1-5; the D is unclear. Trimming removed 6 bases from V and 5 bases from J, with 11 bases in between. Per the germline V gene, CDR1 is LNHDA and CDR2 is SQIVND (reference sequence). This CDR3 contains 13 residues. The CDR3 region has the DNA TGTGCCAGTAGCACGGGAATCTATCAGCCCCAGCATTTT. Translated, it gives CASSTGIYQPQHF.